The clone carrying this T cell receptor (beta chain) occurred a few times. The target antigen is unknown. The data were taken from a study of cytomegalovirus exposure and HLA in healthy donors. At the level of the study: The 120 or so validation repertoires used a platform that matched the one used for the 550 to 800 first-cohort repertoires, as a later analysis reported.

Clones were read by immunoSEQ multiplex PCR, and TCRdb kept only the in-frame ones, dropping some. The sample lists 90,000 or so clones; about 85% were seen once. Separation from the roughly 670-subject first cohort characterized the roughly 110-subject validation cohort, to which the donors belonged. Overall study results and limits: In vitro checks showed that a few CMV-associated chains really do target CMV antigens. The study found most TCR sequences rare, yet found some public TCRs in many donors.

The CDR3 runs to 13 residues. CDR1 and CDR2 from the germline V gene are SGHAT and FQNNGV. The V gene end was trimmed by 5 bases and the J gene end by 5 bases; junction bases not matched to a gene: 3. This clonotype originated in a man younger than 35 in good health and CMV-seropositive. The sample comprised PBMCs. V is TRBV11-2 and J is TRBJ2-7; the match to TRBD2 covers 10 bases. The CDR3 is CASSPSGGDEQYF. In nucleotides, the CDR3 is TGTGCCAGCAGCCCGAGCGGGGGGGACGAGCAGTACTTC. Complete variable domain (other parts from reference TRBV11-2 and TRBJ2-7): EAGVAQSPRYKIIEKRQSVAFWCNPISGHATLYWYQQILGQGPKLLIQFQNNGVVDDSQLPKDRFSAERLKGVDSTLKIQPAKLEDSAVYLCASSPSGGDEQYFGPGTRLTVT.